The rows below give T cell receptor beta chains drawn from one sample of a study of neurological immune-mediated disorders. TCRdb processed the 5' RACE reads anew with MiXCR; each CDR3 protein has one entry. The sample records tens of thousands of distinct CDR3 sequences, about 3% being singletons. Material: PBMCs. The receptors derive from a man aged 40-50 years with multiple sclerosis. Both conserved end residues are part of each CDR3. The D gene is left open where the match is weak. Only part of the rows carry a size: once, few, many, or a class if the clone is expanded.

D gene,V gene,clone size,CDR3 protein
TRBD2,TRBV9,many,CASSVEPSGGAINTQYF
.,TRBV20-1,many,CSASHRVAGGNTIYF
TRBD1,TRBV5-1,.,CASSRAGTGANIQYF
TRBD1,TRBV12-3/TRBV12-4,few,CASSYQQGAYGYTF
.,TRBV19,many,CASSILGGGAFF
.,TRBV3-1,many,CASSLVTGELFF
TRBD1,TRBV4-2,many,CASSQDKQTGGRNSPLHF
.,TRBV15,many,CATSRDRISSGANVLTF
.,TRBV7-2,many,CASSPTSGTLTLQFF
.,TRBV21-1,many,CASIPVDRQETQYF
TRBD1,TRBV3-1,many,CASSQPGQGASYEQYF
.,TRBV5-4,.,CASSEQGSQPQNF
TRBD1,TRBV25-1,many,CASSADRGLYGYTF
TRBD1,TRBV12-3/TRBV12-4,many,CASSLRDRGIDSPLHF
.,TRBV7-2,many,CASSLAQGWHYGYTF
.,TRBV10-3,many,CAIKGGNTEAFF
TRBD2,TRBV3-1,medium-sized,CASSQEYSGGIGELFF
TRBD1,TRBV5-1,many,CASSLAGGRYGYTF
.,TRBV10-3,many,CATVPGQGVYNEQFF
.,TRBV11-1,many,CASSLGADTQYF
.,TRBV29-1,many,CSVSPSRTRGGGYTF
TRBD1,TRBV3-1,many,CASSLTPGQGREKLFF
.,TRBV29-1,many,CSVGGGYTF
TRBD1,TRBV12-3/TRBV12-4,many,CASNIQGFMNTEAFF
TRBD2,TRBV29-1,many,CSVEARLAADTQYF
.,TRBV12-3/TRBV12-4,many,CASSYSGARGGYTF
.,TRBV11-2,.,CASSPRQALNTEAFF
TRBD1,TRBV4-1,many,CASSQGITGGRGDTQYF
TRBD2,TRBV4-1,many,CASSHPAGGGGMYEQYF
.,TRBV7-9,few,CASREQETQYF
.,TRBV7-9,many,CASSSPRIRAGETQYF
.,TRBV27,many,CASSFGAADSYEQYF
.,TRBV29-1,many,CSVDSPSTDTQYF
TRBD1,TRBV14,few,CASSQGTGEGSPLNF
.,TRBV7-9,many,CASSFSVVEAFF
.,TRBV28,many,CASSLPPGVGYTEAFF
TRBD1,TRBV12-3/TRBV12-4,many,CASSFTGGHQPQHF
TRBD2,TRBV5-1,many,CASSFRGDRWETQYF
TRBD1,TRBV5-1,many,CASREGQGGGQPQHF
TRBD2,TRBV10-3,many,CAISESRAGDTGELFF
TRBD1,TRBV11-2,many,CASRPGTGTYNEQFF
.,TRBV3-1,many,CASSRDLGRETQYF
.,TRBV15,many,CATSRDDTGELFF
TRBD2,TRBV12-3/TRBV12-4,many,CASSRLAGTDTQYF
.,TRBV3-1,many,CASNPGHILNTEAFF
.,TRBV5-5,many,CASSLLGLSTDTQYF
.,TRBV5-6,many,CASSLAGGQGRLQPQHF
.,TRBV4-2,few,CASSQDDSKVQNIQYF